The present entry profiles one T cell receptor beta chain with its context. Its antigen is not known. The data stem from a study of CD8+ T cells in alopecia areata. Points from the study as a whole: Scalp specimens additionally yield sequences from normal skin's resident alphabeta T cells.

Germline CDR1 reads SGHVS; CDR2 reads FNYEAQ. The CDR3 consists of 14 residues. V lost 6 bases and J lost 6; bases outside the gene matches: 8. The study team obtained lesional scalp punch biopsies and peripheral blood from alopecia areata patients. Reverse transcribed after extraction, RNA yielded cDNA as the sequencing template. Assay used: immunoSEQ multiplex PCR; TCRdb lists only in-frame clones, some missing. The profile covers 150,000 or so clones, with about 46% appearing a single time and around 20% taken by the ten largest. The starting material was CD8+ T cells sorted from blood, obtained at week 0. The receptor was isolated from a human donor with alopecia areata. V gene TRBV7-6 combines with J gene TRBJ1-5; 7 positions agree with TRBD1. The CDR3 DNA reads TGTGCCAGCAGTGCGGACAGGACAACTCAGCCCCAGCATTTT. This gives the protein CASSADRTTQPQHF.